The 24 T cell receptor beta chains below were found in one sample sequenced in a study of identical twins. TCRdb used MiXCR to reprocess the 5' RACE reads, holding one entry per CDR3 protein. This repertoire shows 400,000 to 500,000 distinct CDR3 sequences, 14% found once; its top ten account for approximately 0.98%. These sequences were also reported in another study, on yellow fever vaccine responses in identical twins.

The sample taken for sequencing was CD4+ T cells sorted from blood. The receptors here all came from a woman in her late teens or twenties in good health.

A few counts support this clonotype. The chain uses TRBV12-3 or TRBV12-4 and TRBJ1-1, with no clear D. CDR3 length: 13 residues. V lost 6 bases, J lost 1 base, and 9 bases lay in between. The CDR3 reads CASSVTENTEAFF. The CDR3 DNA reads as TGTGCCAGCAGCGTTACAGAGAACACTGAAGCTTTCTTT.

The rearrangement joins TRBV18 to TRBJ2-7, with D possibly being TRBD1 or TRBD2 (5 bases each). Germline CDR1 is KGHSH and CDR2 is LQKENI. The ends were cut back, 3 bases at V and 3 bases at J, with 12 bases in the middle. CDR3 size: 14 residues. CDR3 in DNA: TGTGCCAGCTCACCCCTGAGGGGTGACTACGAGCAGTACTTC. It codes for CASSPLRGDYEQYF.

This clonotype was found a few times. A clone one base away is much larger, so this may be a read error. V and J are TRBV28 and TRBJ2-3; 7 bases are shared with TRBD2. Germline CDR1 is MDHEN and CDR2 is SYDVKM. The CDR3 is 13 amino acids. The J segment lost 2 bases and the V segment lost 5 bases, leaving 1 base of the junction unmatched. Here the CDR3 reads CASSGDYTDTQYF. The DNA for the CDR3 is TGTGCCAGCAGTGGGGACTACACAGATACGCAGTATTTT.

This chain uses TRBV19 with TRBJ2-6; no definite D call. This CDR3 has 10 amino acids. Germline lookup yields CDR1 LNHDA and CDR2 SQIVND (reference sequence). This chain's CDR3 is CSSGANVLTF. The CDR3 DNA reads TGTTCCTCTGGGGCCAACGTCCTGACTTTC. Full variable domain (rest looked up from reference TRBV19 and TRBJ2-6): DGGITQSPKYLFRKEGQNVTLSCEQNLNHDAMYWYRQDPGQGLRLIYYSQIVNDFQKGDIAEGYSVSREKKESFPLTVTSAQKNPTAFYLCSSGANVLTFGAGSRLTVL.

The chain recombines TRBV5-5 with TRBJ2-7; 10 bases line up with TRBD2. The CDR3 covers 16 residues. J lost 0 bases, V lost 0 bases, and 3 bases had no gene match. Germline V gene sequence: CDR1 SGHKS, CDR2 YYEKEE (reference sequence). CDR3: CASSLVPSGGSYEQYF. DNA for the CDR3: TGTGCCAGCAGCTTGGTTCCTAGCGGGGGCTCCTACGAGCAGTACTTC.

There are many counts of this clonotype. This chain's CDR3 is CASSLEIGSRTDTQYF. The CDR3 DNA reads as TGTGCCAGCAGTTTAGAAATCGGGTCCCGCACAGATACGCAGTATTTT. The V and J genes are TRBV12-3 or TRBV12-4 and TRBJ2-3; no clear D gene. Deletions cut 1 base from V and 1 base from J, with 12 bases between. The CDR3 contains 16 residues.

This clonotype was seen at least ten times. V usage is TRBV12-3 or TRBV12-4 and J usage is TRBJ2-7; the match to TRBD2 covers 7 bases. The J segment lost 0 bases and the V segment lost 6 bases, leaving 5 bases of the junction unmatched. There are 14 residues in the CDR3. The DNA of the CDR3 is TGTGCCAGCAGCCCCTCGGGGGGCTCCTACGAGCAGTACTTC. It yields the protein CASSPSGGSYEQYF.

As DNA, the CDR3 is TGTGCCAGCAGTTTACCCAAAAACATTCAGTACTTC. It yields the protein CASSLPKNIQYF. V and J are TRBV12-3 or TRBV12-4 and TRBJ2-4, with D unresolved. The CDR3 runs 12 residues. The V and J ends lost 2 bases and 2 bases respectively, with 1 base between them.

This clonotype has a handful of counts. This sequence joins TRBV24-1 and TRBJ2-3, with D possibly TRBD1 on 7 matching bases. The CDR3 runs 15 residues. Germline values: CDR1 KGHDR, CDR2 SFDVKD. V lost 10 bases, J lost 1 base, and 17 bases lay in between. CDR3 region: CATGGLTGGTDTQYF. As DNA, the CDR3 is TGTGCCACGGGGGGCCTTACAGGGGGCACAGATACGCAGTATTTT.

This clonotype was recorded at least ten times. The chain employs TRBV24-1 and TRBJ2-5; a weak D match, TRBD1 (5 bases). The CDR3 covers 14 residues. Per germline, CDR1 KGHDR and CDR2 SFDVKD. V was trimmed by 5 bases and J by 8 bases, leaving 17 bases between them. CDR3: CATSAHGAERTQYF. The CDR3 coding sequence is TGTGCCACCAGTGCCCATGGGGCGGAGAGAACCCAGTACTTC.

This clonotype has at least ten counts. The chain is built from TRBV7-9 and TRBJ2-7; D unresolved. V was cut by 1 base and J by 2 bases, with 9 bases left in between. CDR1 SEHNR and CDR2 FQNEAQ come from the germline V gene (reference sequence). The CDR3 runs 14 residues. Written as DNA, the CDR3 is TGTGCCAGCAGCTTAGAAGAAGTCGCCTACGAGCAGTACTTC. Amino acids: CASSLEEVAYEQYF.

This clonotype occurred many times. The chain carries TRBV29-1 and TRBJ2-5; 9 nucleotides align to TRBD2. There are 15 residues in the CDR3. The germline V gene has CDR1 SQVTM and CDR2 ANQGSEA. V lost 7 bases, J lost 5 bases, and 14 bases stayed unmatched. In DNA, the CDR3 is TGCAGCGCCCCCGCTGGCGGGGGGGCTTATGAGACCCAGTACTTC. Translated, it gives CSAPAGGGAYETQYF.

This clonotype was detected once. The genes are TRBV9 and TRBJ1-3; no firm D call. The CDR3 length is 14 residues. V lost 0 bases and J 0 bases, leaving 4 bases between the germline ends. Germline loops: CDR1 SGDLS, CDR2 YYNGEE. This CDR3 reads CASSVDPSGNTIYF. The CDR3, as DNA: TGTGCCAGCAGCGTAGACCCCTCTGGAAACACCATATATTTT.

This clonotype was observed a few times. The chain combines TRBV12-3 or TRBV12-4 with TRBJ2-4; D is possibly TRBD2 (6 bases). Trimming cost V 3 bases and J 8 bases, with 8 bases left between them. This CDR3 has 12 residues. This CDR3 reads CASSFRRDIQYF. CDR3 bases: TGTGCCAGCAGTTTCAGGAGGGACATTCAGTACTTC.

The sample holds many counts of this clonotype. The V gene is TRBV9, the J gene TRBJ2-1; 7 bases map to TRBD2. CDR3 length: 16 residues. CDR1 and CDR2 from the germline V gene are SGDLS and YYNGEE. V gave up 4 bases and J gave up 6 bases; unmatched junction bases: 13. The CDR3 reads CASSPPGLQKGNEQFF. The DNA of the CDR3 is TGTGCCAGCAGCCCTCCGGGACTACAAAAGGGCAATGAGCAGTTCTTC.

This clonotype was observed at least ten times. This chain joins TRBV20-1 and TRBJ2-5; D not certain. The CDR3 contains 14 residues. V was shortened by 6 bases and J by 5 bases, with 19 bases between the two germline ends. Germline assignment: CDR1 DFQATT and CDR2 SNEGSKA (reference sequence). The CDR3: CSAPSRGMSETQYF. DNA of the CDR3: TGCAGTGCCCCGTCGCGCGGTATGTCGGAGACCCAGTACTTC.

At least ten counts were recorded for this clonotype. This sequence joins TRBV7-9 and TRBJ2-3; 11 bases line up with TRBD2. The V segment lost 5 bases and the J segment 2 bases; nucleotides outside the gene matches: 3. The germline gives CDR1 SEHNR, CDR2 FQNEAQ (reference sequence). The CDR3 spans 15 residues. The chain's CDR3 is CASSGSGGATDTQYF. CDR3 sequence (DNA): TGTGCCAGCAGCGGTAGCGGGGGGGCCACAGATACGCAGTATTTT.

This clonotype was picked up a small number of times. The rearrangement joins TRBV20-1 to TRBJ1-4; D ambiguous. This CDR3 is 13 amino acids long. The V end was cut by 1 base, the J end by 5 bases, with 8 bases between. CDR1 and CDR2 (germline): DFQATT, SNEGSKA (reference sequence). In DNA, the CDR3 is TGCAGTGCTAGAGTCGCCGGGAATGAAAAACTGTTTTTT. This codes for CSARVAGNEKLFF.

This clonotype has a count of ten or more. The chain carries TRBV7-2 and TRBJ1-1; unclear D gene. This CDR3 contains 11 residues. V lost 2 bases and J lost 6, with 4 bases in between. In germline, CDR1 is SGHTA, CDR2 FQGNSA. The CDR3 DNA is TGTGCCAGCAGCTTACAGGCTGAAGCTTTCTTT. Its translation: CASSLQAEAFF.

The chain is built from TRBV6-1 and TRBJ1-1; tentatively, D is TRBD1 (5 bases). This CDR3 has 15 amino acids. The germline V gene encodes CDR1 MNHNS and CDR2 SASEGT. Trimming removed 6 bases from V and 3 bases from J, with 17 bases in between. The CDR3 sequence is CASRLGGPWHTEAFF. CDR3 nucleotides: TGTGCCAGCAGGCTGGGGGGTCCCTGGCACACTGAAGCTTTCTTT.

The V call is TRBV2, the J call TRBJ2-5; 10 bases line up with TRBD2. Trimming removed 6 bases from V and 1 base from J; junction bases left unmatched: 8. Germline values: CDR1 SNHLY, CDR2 FYNNEI. This CDR3 is built from 16 residues. The CDR3 region is CASRERTSGIQETQYF. The CDR3 DNA follows: TGTGCCAGCAGGGAAAGGACTAGCGGTATCCAAGAGACCCAGTACTTC.

The rearrangement joins TRBV5-1 to TRBJ2-1; D possibly corresponds to TRBD2 (7 bases). V lost 4 bases to trimming and J lost 2 bases, with 22 bases between them. The CDR3 totals 18 residues. CDR1 SGHRS and CDR2 YFSETQ come from the germline V gene. In DNA, the CDR3 is TGCGCCAGCAGCCCCCTGGGGGGCGGCGGGGGAACCTACAATGAGCAGTTCTTC. Its protein is CASSPLGGGGGTYNEQFF.

CDR3 nucleotide sequence: TGTGCCAGCAGTTACTTTCCGGGTCGGGAATATACGCAGTATTTT. Its translation: CASSYFPGREYTQYF. The rearrangement uses TRBV6-5 and TRBJ2-3, with D possibly TRBD2 on 5 matching bases. Trimming shortened V by 1 base and J by 7 bases, and 15 bases separated the two germline ends. This CDR3 is built from 15 residues. Germline V lookup: CDR1 MNHEY, CDR2 SVGAGI.

In its sample, this clonotype was seen a few times. CDR3 nucleotide sequence: TGTGCCAGCAGCACGCCGGGGGTAGGTCTTCATGAGCAGTTCTTC. Amino acid sequence: CASSTPGVGLHEQFF. This chain links TRBV12-3 or TRBV12-4 with TRBJ2-1; a possible D gene is TRBD2 (6 bases). This CDR3 region has 15 residues. V was cut by 6 bases and J by 8 bases, with 20 bases left in between.